These 7 T cell receptor beta chains originate from one sample sequenced in a study of T cells of healthy individuals. TCRdb itself ran the 5' RACE reads through MiXCR, one entry per CDR3 protein. This sample has about 60,000 distinct CDR3 sequences, with around 15% found just once. These receptor sequences come from a human donor in good health.

This clonotype has ten or more counts. CDR3 in amino acids: CASSLLGSRETQYF. CDR3 bases: TGTGCCAGCAGTTTATTAGGGAGCAGGGAGACCCAGTACTTC. The rearrangement links TRBV12-3 or TRBV12-4 to TRBJ2-5; weak D call: TRBD2 (5 bases). The V end was cut by 2 bases, the J end by 5 bases, with 12 bases between. The CDR3 consists of 14 residues.

This clonotype has a count of ten or more. The chain has TRBV12-3 or TRBV12-4 and TRBJ1-1; D is unclear. This CDR3 is 13 amino acids long. Trimming left V 6 bases short and J 7 bases short, with 15 bases between. The CDR3 DNA follows: TGTGCCAGCAGCCAGATTGACGGGGATGAAGCTTTCTTT. Its translation: CASSQIDGDEAFF.

This clonotype has more than one count but fewer than ten. V and J are TRBV12-3 or TRBV12-4 and TRBJ2-1, with D maybe TRBD2 (7 bases). The CDR3 totals 13 residues. Between the trimmed V and J ends, which lost 3 bases and 15 bases, there was a span of 18 bases. As DNA, the CDR3 is TGTGCCAGCAGTTTTCGGCGGGGGCAGCGCTGGTTCTTC. It is translated as CASSFRRGQRWFF.

The rearrangement links TRBV6-6 to TRBJ2-3; 12 nucleotides agree with TRBD2. V lost 1 base to trimming and J lost 1 base; unmatched junction nucleotides: 15. CDR3 length equals 21 residues. Germline assignment: CDR1 MNHNY and CDR2 SVGAGI (reference sequence). Here the CDR3 DNA reads TGTGCCAGCAGTTACTACTCGTCTGGGAGGACTAGCGGGAAGGGCACAGATACGCAGTATTTT. It translates to CASSYYSSGRTSGKGTDTQYF.

The chain joins TRBV7-9 to TRBJ2-1, with 9 nucleotides matching TRBD2. Germline values: CDR1 SEHNR, CDR2 FQNEAQ (reference sequence). The V and J ends lost 8 bases and 3 bases, in that order; junction bases with no gene match: 14. This CDR3 is 17 amino acids long. The CDR3 region is CASSRRGASGDYNEQFF. The DNA for the CDR3 is TGTGCCAGCTCGCGCCGGGGGGCTAGCGGGGACTACAATGAGCAGTTCTTC.

In this sample, this clonotype turned up many times. V gene TRBV12-3 or TRBV12-4 combines with J gene TRBJ2-3; 8 bases align to TRBD2. Trimming took 6 bases from V and 1 from J; bases not matched to a gene: 6. This CDR3 is 15 amino acids long. CDR3 bases: TGTGCCAGCAGCGTATCAGCGGGGGGCACAGATACGCAGTATTTT. Its translation: CASSVSAGGTDTQYF.

This clonotype was counted ten times or more. The chain couples TRBV4-3 to TRBJ2-7; 9 bases align to TRBD1. CDR3 length equals 16 residues. V shed 3 bases, J shed 2 bases, and the junction held 8 bases outside the gene matches. The germline V gene encodes CDR1 LGHNA and CDR2 YSLEER. The CDR3 region is CASSQSWTGETYEQYF. In DNA form, the CDR3 reads TGCGCCAGCAGCCAGAGTTGGACAGGGGAGACCTACGAGCAGTACTTC.